Following are 20 T cell receptor beta chains from one sample sequenced in a study of OX40 agonist ivuxolimab in advanced cancers. Sequencing was performed with immunoSEQ multiplex PCR; in TCRdb, only in-frame clones are kept and a portion is missing. Among roughly 55,000 clones listed, 80% were seen once. The input for sequencing was CD4+ or CD8+ T cells sorted from blood, taken in a trial of the OX40 agonist ivuxolimab. Every receptor here comes from an adult with an advanced solid tumor such as melanoma, head and neck, liver or kidney cancer.

The chain employs TRBV30 and TRBJ2-3, with 13 nucleotides matching TRBD2. With 5 bases clipped from V and 4 bases from J, the junction kept 6 bases outside the gene matches. Germline assignment: CDR1 GTSNPN and CDR2 SVGIG (reference sequence). The CDR3 runs 15 residues. In DNA form, the CDR3 reads TGTGCCTGGGCCGGACTAGCGGGAGCTGCAGATACGCAGTATTTT. Protein: CAWAGLAGAADTQYF.

V and J are TRBV14 and TRBJ2-1, with 9 bases that match TRBD2. CDR1 is SGHDN, CDR2 FVKESK, per germline. With V trimmed by 3 bases and J by 8 bases, 5 bases remained unmatched. This CDR3 spans 14 amino acids. The CDR3 spells CASSHASGNYEQFF. In DNA form, the CDR3 reads TGTGCCAGCAGCCATGCTAGCGGGAACTATGAGCAGTTCTTC.

This sequence joins TRBV7-3 and TRBJ2-1, with 10 positions matching TRBD2. V trimming: 3 bases; J trimming: 4 bases; junction bases outside the gene matches: 3. Germline loops: CDR1 SGHTA, CDR2 FQGTGA. This CDR3 region has 15 residues. CDR3 in DNA: TGTGCCAGCAGCTTCGGACTAGCGGTATACAATGAGCAGTTCTTC. This encodes CASSFGLAVYNEQFF.

V and J are TRBV6-1 and TRBJ1-5; TRBD1 agrees at 7 bases. Germline V gene data show CDR1 as MNHNS and CDR2 as SASEGT. V was clipped by 5 bases and J by 6 bases; unmatched bases: 10. The CDR3 contains 15 residues. As DNA, the CDR3 is TGTGCCAGCAGTACTACAGGGGCCTTCGGTCAGCCCCAGCATTTT. Its translation is CASSTTGAFGQPQHF.

This chain links TRBV7-8 with TRBJ2-2; D may be TRBD1 (6 bases). The germline gives CDR1 SGHVS, CDR2 FQNEAQ. The CDR3 spans 18 residues. Trimming removed 2 bases at V and 4 bases at J, with 20 bases between. This CDR3 reads CASSLQGSLNLGTGELFF. In DNA, the CDR3 is TGTGCCAGCAGCTTACAGGGGTCCTTAAATCTGGGCACCGGGGAGCTGTTTTTT. Full variable domain (rest looked up from reference TRBV7-8 and TRBJ2-2): GAGVSQSPRYKVAKRGQDVALRCDPISGHVSLFWYQQALGQGPEFLTYFQNEAQLDKSGLPSDRFFAERPEGSVSTLKIQRTQQEDSAVYLCASSLQGSLNLGTGELFFGEGSRLTVL.

Written as DNA, the CDR3 is TGTGCCAGCAGTTCCTGGCTAGCGGGAGGGGCCTCCTACAATGAGCAGTTCTTC. It is translated as CASSSWLAGGASYNEQFF. The rearrangement joins TRBV27 to TRBJ2-1; 12 positions match TRBD2. CDR3 length equals 18 residues. Germline CDR1 is MNHEY and CDR2 is SMNVEV (reference sequence). V was clipped by 4 bases and J by 0 bases; unmatched bases: 7.

V usage is TRBV29-1 and J usage is TRBJ1-5; no clear D gene. From germline, CDR1 is SQVTM and CDR2 ANQGSEA. The CDR3 is made up of 13 amino acids. Trimming cost V 4 bases and J 0 bases, with 7 bases left between them. CDR3 protein: CSVGGNSNQPQHF. The CDR3 bases are TGCAGCGTTGGGGGAAATAGCAATCAGCCCCAGCATTTT.

The V gene is TRBV18, the J gene TRBJ1-5, with D perhaps TRBD1 (6 bases). The CDR3 length is 15 residues. Trimming cost V 1 base and J 7 bases, with 14 bases left between them. Germline V gene data show CDR1 as KGHSH and CDR2 as LQKENI. CDR3 sequence (DNA): TGTGCCAGCTCACCACTACAGGGTGGGAGGCAGCCCCAGCATTTT. Amino acid sequence: CASSPLQGGRQPQHF.

The rearrangement uses TRBV7-9 and TRBJ1-5; weak D call: TRBD1 (5 bases). Trimming pared 6 bases from V and 10 bases from J, leaving 22 bases between. The CDR3 totals 15 residues. Germline V gives CDR1 SEHNR, CDR2 FQNEAQ (reference sequence). CDR3 amino acids: CASRTEHKGWNPQHF. As DNA, the CDR3 is TGTGCCAGCAGGACAGAGCACAAGGGTTGGAATCCCCAGCATTTT. The full variable domain, rest sourced from reference TRBV7-9 and TRBJ1-5, is DTGVSQNPRHKITKRGQNVTFRCDPISEHNRLYWYRQTLGQGPEFLTYFQNEAQLEKSRLLSDRFSAERPKGSFSTLEIQRTEQGDSAMYLCASRTEHKGWNPQHFGDGTRLSIL.

About this clone: Germline is not matched at one junction end, which may reflect a read error. This chain joins TRBV5-4 and TRBJ2-1; D is perhaps TRBD2 (7 bases). The CDR3 sequence is 16 residues long. CDR1 SGHNT and CDR2 YYREEE come from the germline V gene (reference sequence). The CDR3 region has the DNA TGCGCCAGCAGCCAATTTGGAGGGGGGGCGATCAATGAGCAGTTCTTC. It translates to CASSQFGGGAINEQFF.

The V call is TRBV2, the J call TRBJ2-7; no definite D call. This CDR3 has 15 residues. Germline V CDR1 and CDR2: SNHLY, FYNNEI. V was cut by 2 bases and J by 3 bases, with 14 bases left in between. As DNA, the CDR3 is TGTGCCAGCAGTGAACGGGTGGGAACAATCTACGAGCAGTACTTC. Amino acid sequence: CASSERVGTIYEQYF.

J is TRBJ1-4 and V is TRBV5-1; the match to TRBD1 covers 7 bases. This CDR3 is built from 15 residues. V trimming: 0 bases; J trimming: 8 bases; junction bases outside the gene matches: 7. Germline V gene lookup returns CDR1 SGHRS and CDR2 YFSETQ. As DNA, the CDR3 is TGCGCCAGCAGCTTGGAGGGGGCAGGGGAAGAAAAACTGTTTTTT. Translated: CASSLEGAGEEKLFF.

The V gene is TRBV21-1, the J gene TRBJ1-5. TRBV21-1 is classified as a pseudogene. The CDR3 covers 14 residues. The CDR3 spells CASSKTWVSQPQHF. The CDR3, as DNA: TGTGCCAGCAGCAAGACTTGGGTCAGTCAGCCCCAGCATTTT.

The V and J genes are TRBV5-1 and TRBJ2-1; no definite D call. V shed 3 bases and J shed 3 bases, with 13 bases lying between them. This CDR3 has 15 amino acids. Germline CDR1 is SGHRS and CDR2 is YFSETQ. Here the CDR3 reads CASSSRVGNYNEQFF. CDR3 sequence (DNA): TGCGCCAGCAGCTCCCGGGTAGGCAACTACAATGAGCAGTTCTTC.

The V and J genes are TRBV4-2 and TRBJ2-5, with a possible D match to TRBD1 (6 bases). Germline V gene data show CDR1 as LGHNA and CDR2 as YNFKEQ. CDR3 length: 14 residues. Trimming stripped 0 bases from V and 5 bases from J, with 10 bases between. This CDR3 reads CASSQEPRGETQYF. The DNA for the CDR3 is TGTGCCAGCAGCCAAGAACCCAGGGGCGAGACCCAGTACTTC.

The chain combines TRBV2 with TRBJ1-5, with D possibly matching TRBD1 (6 bases). The CDR3 spans 18 residues. V lost 6 bases, J lost 1 base, and 22 bases lay in between. CDR1 and CDR2 from the germline V gene are SNHLY and FYNNEI. The CDR3 DNA reads as TGTGCCAGCAGGGCGGGGCAGGGGTTCGGTTTGAGCAATCAGCCCCAGCATTTT. It encodes CASRAGQGFGLSNQPQHF.

V usage is TRBV9 and J usage is TRBJ2-7; 8 bases match TRBD1. Germline V gene sequence: CDR1 SGDLS, CDR2 YYNGEE. V shed 4 bases, J shed 3 bases, and the junction held 6 bases outside the gene matches. The CDR3 consists of 14 residues. In DNA form, the CDR3 reads TGTGCCAGCAGCCGACAGGGGCTGGACTACGAGCAGTACTTC. It yields the protein CASSRQGLDYEQYF.

The V and J genes are TRBV6-1 and TRBJ1-1; D is unclear. The CDR3 spans 15 residues. CDR1 MNHNS and CDR2 SASEGT come from the germline V gene. V was pared by 1 base and J by 0 bases, with 9 bases between. The CDR3 bases are TGTGCCAGCAGTGAAGATTGGGGTATGAACACTGAAGCTTTCTTT. The encoded protein is CASSEDWGMNTEAFF.

This chain joins TRBV19 and TRBJ2-1; 8 bases match TRBD1. The CDR3 has 14 residues. J gave up 3 bases and V 7 bases, and 5 bases lay outside the gene matches. From germline, CDR1 is LNHDA and CDR2 SQIVND (reference sequence). CDR3 nucleotide sequence: TGTGCCAGTACTCCCGGGACAGGCTACAATGAGCAGTTCTTC. Encoded protein: CASTPGTGYNEQFF.

This chain uses TRBV5-1 with TRBJ1-5; D is unclear. V dropped 0 bases and J dropped 3 bases, with 4 bases sitting between them. The germline CDR1 and CDR2 sequences are SGHRS and YFSETQ. This CDR3 is built from 13 residues. The CDR3 region is CASSLDINQPQHF. CDR3 coding DNA: TGCGCCAGCAGCTTGGACATCAATCAGCCCCAGCATTTT.